This TCR beta chain was recorded in a study of cytomegalovirus exposure and HLA in healthy donors. This clone was picked up a small number of times. Vbeta (60) and Jbeta (13) primers were used in the PCR. Per the authors' pipeline: Later, 65 million to 90 million unique TCR beta chains were counted in an analysis, and some 9.9 million of them were shared. Sequencing was performed with immunoSEQ multiplex PCR; in TCRdb, only in-frame clones are kept and a portion is missing. V and J calls and clone size are given by that table; D and trimming were obtained from the DNA. The repertoire has 100,000 to 150,000 clones, approximately 80% of them found once; the top ten carry 0.6% to 0.7%. Germline V gene data show CDR1 as MNHNS and CDR2 as SASEGT. V gave up 2 bases and J gave up 3 bases, with 11 bases separating them. The CDR3 sequence is 15 residues long.

The receptor was isolated from a man aged 18-30 years in good health and CMV-seronegative. The sequenced sample was PBMCs. The chain is built from TRBV6-1 and TRBJ1-5, with D tentatively TRBD1 (6 bases). CDR3 nucleotide sequence: TGTGCCAGCAGTGAATTTGGACAGTCCAATCAGCCCCAGCATTTT. It encodes CASSEFGQSNQPQHF.